The 29 T cell receptor beta chains below come from one sample, sequenced in a study of T cells in Graves' hyperthyroidism and ophthalmopathy. RNA transcripts yielded amplified TCR beta CDR3 regions. The HTBI set primed first-round TCR CDR3 RT-PCR. Each CDR3 protein gets one entry after TCRdb re-called the multiplex PCR reads with MiXCR. There are about 690,000 distinct CDR3 sequences in the sample; around a sixth occur only once, and around 15% lies in the top ten. Sequencing was performed on blood. These receptors were obtained from a man between 45 and 60 years old with Graves' hyperthyroidism.

This clonotype was seen a handful of times. The chain couples TRBV7-8 to TRBJ2-3; 13 positions match TRBD2. Germline assignment: CDR1 SGHVS and CDR2 FQNEAQ. The length of the CDR3 is 15 residues. V dropped 5 bases and J dropped 7; count of bases not matched to a gene: 6. CDR3 sequence reads: CASSKRTSGGNTQYF. The DNA for the CDR3 is TGTGCCAGCAGCAAGCGGACTAGCGGGGGAAATACGCAGTATTTT.

A note on this clonotype: With a much larger clone just one base away, this may be a read error. The genes are TRBV14 and TRBJ2-3, with D unresolved. Germline V gene data show CDR1 as SGHDN and CDR2 as FVKESK. This CDR3 is 11 amino acids long. Trimming shortened V by 1 base and J by 7 bases, and 3 bases separated the two germline ends. In nucleotides, the CDR3 is TGTGCCAGCAGCCAAGGGAATACGCAGTATTTT. It codes for CASSQGNTQYF.

This clonotype was observed many times. The chain carries TRBV28 and TRBJ2-3; the D is unclear. The CDR3 is 16 residues long. The V end lost 5 bases, the J end lost 2 bases, and 17 bases lay between the germline ends. Germline CDR1 is MDHEN and CDR2 is SYDVKM. In nucleotides, the CDR3 is TGTGCCAGCAGTCCCTTGGGCAGTAAGGACACAGATACGCAGTATTTT. It is translated as CASSPLGSKDTDTQYF.

This chain uses TRBV9 with TRBJ1-2; D is ambiguous. V lost 2 bases to trimming and J lost 2 bases, with 7 bases between them. This CDR3 comprises 13 residues. Looked up from germline, CDR1 is SGDLS and CDR2 is YYNGEE. The CDR3 coding sequence is TGTGCCAGCAGCGTGTCCGAAAACTATGGCTACACCTTC. Protein sequence: CASSVSENYGYTF.

DNA for the CDR3: TGTGCCAGCAGTTACAAGGGGACCGTTCAGCCCCAGCATTTT. This sequence encodes CASSYKGTVQPQHF. The chain couples TRBV6-6 to TRBJ1-5; a weak D match, TRBD1 (5 bases). CDR1 and CDR2 from the germline V gene are MNHNY and SVGAGI (reference sequence). This CDR3 region has 14 residues. V lost 2 bases and J lost 6, with 11 bases in between.

The chain employs TRBV29-1 and TRBJ1-2; tentatively, D is TRBD1 (6 bases). Germline CDR1 reads SQVTM; CDR2 reads ANQGSEA. The CDR3 is made up of 13 amino acids. Trimming left V 5 bases short and J 4 bases short, with 14 bases between. The CDR3 DNA reads as TGCAGCGTTCCCCGGGGGGGGCGCTATGGCTACACCTTC. It codes for CSVPRGGRYGYTF.

Remarks on this clonotype: This may be a read error, as it is one base from a much larger clone. The V gene is TRBV7-9, the J gene TRBJ2-3; no clear D gene. V gave up 5 bases and J gave up 2 bases, with 5 bases separating them. The CDR3 spans 12 residues. Per the germline V gene, CDR1 is SEHNR and CDR2 is FQNEAQ (reference sequence). The CDR3 DNA reads TGTGCCAGCAGCCACAACACAGATACGCAGTATTTT. It yields the protein CASSHNTDTQYF.

This clonotype was seen at least ten times. This chain joins TRBV28 and TRBJ2-1, with D maybe TRBD2 (6 bases). Trimming took 7 bases from V and 0 from J, leaving 16 bases between them. CDR1 and CDR2 (germline): MDHEN, SYDVKM. This CDR3 is built from 16 residues. This CDR3 is CASNPIAARSYNEQFF. CDR3 bases: TGTGCCAGCAACCCGATAGCGGCCCGCTCCTACAATGAGCAGTTCTTC.

Many counts were recorded for this clonotype. The chain carries TRBV29-1 and TRBJ2-7, with a possible D match to TRBD2 (6 bases). Trimming took 7 bases from V and 3 from J, leaving 19 bases between them. Germline CDR1 and CDR2: SQVTM and ANQGSEA. This CDR3 comprises 14 residues. The CDR3 sequence: CSETREIPVYEQYF. For the CDR3, the DNA is TGCAGCGAGACCCGGGAGATCCCTGTCTACGAGCAGTACTTC.

This clonotype occurred many times. The chain joins TRBV2 to TRBJ2-1; D uncertain. Germline assignment: CDR1 SNHLY and CDR2 FYNNEI. V lost 0 bases, J lost 1 base, and 7 bases lay in between. The CDR3 has 15 residues. CDR3: CASSEAGLSYNEQFF. CDR3 nucleotides: TGTGCCAGCAGTGAAGCAGGGCTATCCTACAATGAGCAGTTCTTC.

V is TRBV6-2 or TRBV6-3 and J is TRBJ2-3, with a possible D match to TRBD2 (7 bases). Germline V gene lookup returns CDR1 MNHEY and CDR2 SVGEGT. Trimming cost V 7 bases and J 6 bases, with 17 bases left between them. CDR3 length: 14 residues. In DNA form, the CDR3 reads TGTGCCAGCATAGGGGGACTAACATCTGATACGCAGTATTTT. Translated: CASIGGLTSDTQYF.

Ten or more counts support this clonotype. The chain has TRBV2 and TRBJ2-7; perhaps TRBD2 as D (5 bases). V was pared by 4 bases and J by 9 bases, with 22 bases between. Germline loops: CDR1 SNHLY, CDR2 FYNNEI. This CDR3 comprises 15 residues. The DNA of the CDR3 is TGTGCCAGCAGTGCCGGGGATCTATACCTACGAGGGCAGTACTTC. Protein product: CASSAGDLYLRGQYF.

The chain employs TRBV4-3 and TRBJ2-1; D call uncertain. The germline V and J ends were trimmed by 5 bases and 3 bases, with 17 bases remaining between them. This CDR3 has 16 residues. Germline V gene lookup returns CDR1 LGHNA and CDR2 YSLEER. The CDR3 DNA reads as TGCGCCAGCAGCTTCAGCGCTGATTCCCACTACAATGAGCAGTTCTTC. Translating gives CASSFSADSHYNEQFF.

This clonotype was seen repeatedly, ten times or more. The CDR3 here is CASSEALWREEWEQYF. The DNA of the CDR3 is TGTGCCAGCAGTGAAGCGTTGTGGCGGGAAGAGTGGGAGCAGTACTTC. The V call is TRBV6-1, the J call TRBJ2-7; tentatively, D is TRBD2 (6 bases). Germline CDR1 reads MNHNS; CDR2 reads SASEGT. This CDR3 is 16 amino acids long. Trimming took 0 bases from V and 7 from J, leaving 19 bases between them.

The CDR3 loop is CASKEAGGVTDTQYF. CDR3 DNA sequence: TGTGCCAGCAAGGAAGCGGGAGGGGTGACAGATACGCAGTATTTT. The chain joins TRBV28 to TRBJ2-3; 10 bases match TRBD2. Germline-derived CDR1 and CDR2 are MDHEN and SYDVKM. The V and J ends lost 7 bases and 3 bases, in that order; junction bases with no gene match: 7. The CDR3 length is 15 residues.

The chain recombines TRBV9 with TRBJ1-3; D is undetermined. CDR1 is SGDLS, CDR2 YYNGEE, per germline. The V gene lost 1 base and the J gene lost 8 bases, with 10 bases spanning the gap. The CDR3 contains 13 residues. The DNA of the CDR3 is TGTGCCAGCAGCGTATGGGTGCGAGACACCATATATTTT. Translating it yields CASSVWVRDTIYF.

Comment on this clonotype: This may arise from a read error, as a much more abundant clone is one base away. The chain recombines TRBV20-1 with TRBJ1-1; D might be TRBD1 (6 bases). The CDR3 is 12 residues long. Germline CDR1 DFQATT, CDR2 SNEGSKA (reference sequence). Trimming stripped 5 bases from V and 5 bases from J, with 12 bases between. Here the CDR3 reads CSAQGRQTEAFF. CDR3 DNA sequence: TGCAGTGCTCAGGGGAGACAGACTGAAGCTTTCTTT.

The genes are TRBV9 and TRBJ1-1, with TRBD1 as a possible D gene (6 bases). V lost 3 bases, J lost 7 bases, and 13 bases lay in between. Germline-derived CDR1 and CDR2 are SGDLS and YYNGEE. This CDR3 is 13 amino acids long. CDR3 nucleotide sequence: TGTGCCAGCAGCGGAGGGGGGACAAATGAAGCTTTCTTT. Translating it yields CASSGGGTNEAFF.

This chain connects TRBV27 to TRBJ2-7, with 12 bases lining up with TRBD2. V shed 6 bases and J 2 bases; nucleotides not matched to a gene: 11. There are 17 residues in the CDR3. The V gene's germline CDR1 is MNHEY and CDR2 SMNVEV (reference sequence). In DNA form, the CDR3 reads TGTGCCAGCAGGAGACTAGCGGGAGACAGGTCTCCCTACGAGCAGTACTTC. Encoded protein: CASRRLAGDRSPYEQYF.

This clonotype was counted a few times. The chain employs TRBV5-1 and TRBJ2-1; D may match TRBD1 or TRBD2 (5 bases each). In germline, CDR1 is SGHRS, CDR2 YFSETQ. The CDR3 sequence is 16 residues long. V lost 0 bases, J lost 1 base, and 11 bases lay in between. The CDR3 loop is CASSLVGDLSYNEQFF. The CDR3 DNA follows: TGCGCCAGCAGCTTGGTAGGGGACCTTTCCTACAATGAGCAGTTCTTC.

This clonotype was picked up a small number of times. V and J are TRBV12-3 or TRBV12-4 and TRBJ2-1; TRBD2 matches 7 bases. The V gene end was trimmed by 5 bases and the J gene end by 5 bases; junction bases not matched to a gene: 3. CDR3 length equals 13 residues. DNA for the CDR3: TGTGCCAGCAGTCCAACTAGCGACAATGAGCAGTTCTTC. This sequence encodes CASSPTSDNEQFF.

Turning to this clonotype: The junction does not match germline at one end; this may be a read error. This chain connects TRBV30 to TRBJ2-3; 15 nucleotides align to TRBD2. CDR1 GTSNPN and CDR2 SVGIG come from the germline V gene (reference sequence). This CDR3 spans 17 amino acids. CDR3 bases: TGTGACTGGAGAGGGACTAGCGGGAGGTTCGGCACAGATACGCAGTATTTT. Residues: CDWRGTSGRFGTDTQYF.

This clonotype was counted ten times or more. J is TRBJ2-7 and V is TRBV28, with 9 bases identical to TRBD1. Germline V gives CDR1 MDHEN, CDR2 SYDVKM. The V and J ends lost 6 bases and 4 bases, in that order; junction bases with no gene match: 10. The CDR3 covers 15 residues. The DNA for the CDR3 is TGTGCCAGCAGAGAAACCGGGACAGGGACGTACGAGCAGTACTTC. Translation: CASRETGTGTYEQYF.

The chain couples TRBV7-2 to TRBJ2-5; D is ambiguous. Trimming removed 3 bases at V and 4 bases at J, with 21 bases between. Germline loops: CDR1 SGHTA, CDR2 FQGNSA. This CDR3 region has 17 residues. The CDR3 DNA is TGTGCCAGCAGCTTCCCCATTATGTCGGAATCCCGAGAGACCCAGTACTTC. Its protein is CASSFPIMSESRETQYF.

In regard to this clonotype: A much larger clone differs from this one at a single base, so this may be a read error. This rearrangement joins TRBV12-3 or TRBV12-4 to TRBJ1-1, with D possibly TRBD1 on 6 matching bases. Trimming removed 3 bases at V and 3 bases at J, with 11 bases between. The CDR3 contains 14 residues. The CDR3 DNA is TGTGCCAGCAGTTTTTCAGGGGCGGACACTGAAGCTTTCTTT. Its translation: CASSFSGADTEAFF.

This clonotype was recorded many times. The chain is built from TRBV6-2 or TRBV6-3 and TRBJ2-7; D may be TRBD1 (6 bases). Trimming took 4 bases from V and 2 from J, leaving 15 bases between them. This CDR3 has 15 residues. Germline V gene sequence: CDR1 MNHEY, CDR2 SVGEGT. In DNA, the CDR3 is TGTGCCAGCAGTTCGCCCCGGGACAATGCCTACGAGCAGTACTTC. Translated: CASSSPRDNAYEQYF.

This chain links TRBV6-1 with TRBJ1-4; weak D call: TRBD1 (5 bases). This CDR3 is 14 amino acids long. V shed 6 bases and J shed 5 bases, with 13 bases lying between them. In germline, CDR1 is MNHNS, CDR2 SASEGT. The CDR3 sequence is CASSPRGGNEKLFF. CDR3 nucleotides: TGTGCCAGCAGCCCACGGGGGGGGAATGAAAAACTGTTTTTT.

This clonotype has just a few counts. V is TRBV5-1 and J is TRBJ1-5; 7 nucleotides match TRBD1. Trimming at V came to 0 bases and at J to 7 bases, leaving 4 bases not matched to a gene. The CDR3 consists of 14 residues. Germline V gene data show CDR1 as SGHRS and CDR2 as YFSETQ. CDR3 sequence reads: CASSLEAGGQPQHF. The DNA of the CDR3 is TGCGCCAGCAGCTTGGAGGCAGGGGGGCAGCCCCAGCATTTT.

This chain links TRBV2 with TRBJ1-3; D remains ambiguous. CDR1 is SNHLY and CDR2 is FYNNEI in the germline V gene. The CDR3 sequence is 16 residues long. The V end was cut by 5 bases, the J end by 2 bases, with 16 bases between. CDR3 sequence (DNA): TGTGCCAGCAGTACAAGAGGACGTCTTGCTGGAAACACCATATATTTT. Residues: CASSTRGRLAGNTIYF.